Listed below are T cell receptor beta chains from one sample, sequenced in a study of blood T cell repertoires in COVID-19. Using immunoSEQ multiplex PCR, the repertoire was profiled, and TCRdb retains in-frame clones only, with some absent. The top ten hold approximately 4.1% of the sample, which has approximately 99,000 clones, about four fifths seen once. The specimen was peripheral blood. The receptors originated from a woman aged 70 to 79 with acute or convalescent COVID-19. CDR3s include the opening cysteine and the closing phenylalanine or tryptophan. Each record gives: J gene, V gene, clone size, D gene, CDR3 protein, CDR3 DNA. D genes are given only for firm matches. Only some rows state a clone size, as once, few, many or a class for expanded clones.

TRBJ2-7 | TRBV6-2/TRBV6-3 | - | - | CASSGTPGGEQYF | TGTGCCAGCAGCGGGACCCCTGGGGGGGAGCAGTACTTC
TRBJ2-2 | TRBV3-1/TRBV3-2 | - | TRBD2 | CASSQGTSGRGAGELFF | TGTGCCAGCAGCCAGGGGACTAGCGGGAGAGGGGCCGGGGAGCTGTTTTTT
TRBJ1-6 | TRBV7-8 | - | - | CASSLARGGRTNSPLHF | TGTGCCAGCAGCTTAGCGCGCGGGGGGCGAACGAATTCACCCCTCCACTTT
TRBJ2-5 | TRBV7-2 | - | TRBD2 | CASSSFGSGRAAAQYF | TGTGCCAGCAGCTCCTTCGGTAGCGGGAGGGCGGCGGCCCAGTACTTC
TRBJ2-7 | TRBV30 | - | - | CAWSLDSSYEQYF | TGTGCCTGGAGTTTGGACAGTTCCTACGAGCAGTACTTC
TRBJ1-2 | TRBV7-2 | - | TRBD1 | CASSMGQGVNYGYTF | TGTGCCAGCAGCATGGGACAGGGTGTTAACTATGGCTACACCTTC
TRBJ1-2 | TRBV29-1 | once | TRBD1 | CSVGTGGLGGYTF | TGCAGCGTTGGGACAGGGGGATTGGGTGGCTACACCTTC
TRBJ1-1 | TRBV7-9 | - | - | CASSLGGRAEAFF | TGTGCCAGCAGCTTAGGGGGCAGGGCTGAAGCTTTCTTT
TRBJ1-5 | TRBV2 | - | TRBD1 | CASRETGGHQPQHF | TGTGCCAGCCGTGAAACAGGGGGCCATCAGCCCCAGCATTTT
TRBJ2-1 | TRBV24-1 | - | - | CATSDANARAEQFF | TGTGCCACCAGTGATGCGAACGCCCGTGCTGAGCAGTTCTTC
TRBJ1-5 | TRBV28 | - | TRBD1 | CASTPHETGAINSNQPQHF | TGTGCCAGCACCCCTCACGAGACAGGGGCGATCAATAGCAATCAGCCCCAGCATTTT
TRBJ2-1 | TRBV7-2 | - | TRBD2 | CASSLSAGVGDEQFF | TGTGCCAGCAGCCTCTCAGCGGGGGTGGGGGATGAGCAGTTCTTC
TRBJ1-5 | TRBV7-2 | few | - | CASRGGGNQPQHF | TGTGCCAGCAGAGGAGGGGGCAATCAGCCCCAGCATTTT
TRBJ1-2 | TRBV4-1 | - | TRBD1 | CASSQDEGARGYTF | TGCGCCAGCAGCCAAGATGAGGGGGCTCGGGGCTACACCTTC
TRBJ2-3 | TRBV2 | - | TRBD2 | CASSTGTSGGHTDTQYF | TGTGCCAGCAGTACCGGGACTAGCGGGGGGCACACAGATACGCAGTATTTT
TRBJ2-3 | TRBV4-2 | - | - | CASSQDNRDTQYF | TGTGCCAGCAGCCAAGATAACAGGGATACGCAGTATTTT
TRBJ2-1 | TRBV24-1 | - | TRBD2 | CATSDPQRDYNEQFF | TGTGCCACCAGTGACCCCCAGCGGGACTACAATGAGCAGTTCTTC
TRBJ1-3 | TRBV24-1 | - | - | CAASGGSGNTIYF | TGTGCCGCGTCGGGGGGCTCTGGAAACACCATATATTTT
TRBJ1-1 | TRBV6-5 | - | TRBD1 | CASGRGTEAFF | TGTGCCAGCGGCAGGGGGACTGAAGCTTTCTTT
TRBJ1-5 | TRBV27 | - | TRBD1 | CASRETGSNQPQHF | TGTGCCAGCAGGGAGACAGGGTCAAATCAGCCCCAGCATTTT
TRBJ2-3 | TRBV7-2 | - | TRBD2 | CASSSGRGTDTQYF | TGTGCCAGCAGTAGCGGGAGAGGTACAGATACGCAGTATTTT
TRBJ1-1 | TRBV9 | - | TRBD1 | CASSPRDRGTEAFF | TGTGCCAGCAGCCCGAGGGACAGGGGAACTGAAGCTTTCTTT
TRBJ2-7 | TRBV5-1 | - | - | CASSSGLDRPTHEQYF | TGCGCCAGCAGCTCAGGACTCGACAGGCCGACCCACGAGCAGTACTTC
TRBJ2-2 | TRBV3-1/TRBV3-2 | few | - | CASSSRLAGELFF | TGTGCCAGCAGCTCCCGACTAGCCGGGGAGCTGTTTTTT